The 10 T cell receptor beta chains given below trace back to one sample, sequenced in a study of radiotherapy plus CTLA-4 blockade in lung cancer. Generated by immunoSEQ multiplex PCR, the TCRdb table keeps only in-frame clones and is missing some. The sample has 95,000 to 150,000 clones, 70% to 90% seen once. Sequencing used peripheral blood, obtained from a patient treated with radiotherapy plus ipilimumab. The receptors were sampled from a human donor with non-small cell lung cancer that progressed on radiotherapy plus ipilimumab.

This sequence joins TRBV9 and TRBJ2-7; tentatively, D is TRBD2 (6 bases). CDR3 length: 15 residues. Germline V lookup: CDR1 SGDLS, CDR2 YYNGEE. V was trimmed by 2 bases and J by 6 bases, leaving 18 bases between them. CDR3: CASSVGGSVAAEQYF. In DNA form, the CDR3 reads TGTGCCAGCAGCGTCGGAGGGTCAGTCGCTGCCGAGCAGTACTTC.

The gene calls are TRBV2 and TRBJ2-1, with 8 bases identical to TRBD2. CDR1 and CDR2 (germline): SNHLY, FYNNEI. The CDR3 length is 14 residues. Unmatched junction bases numbered 12, after V lost 8 bases and J lost 9 bases. CDR3 region: CASAGSGTLGEQFF. The DNA for the CDR3 is TGTGCCAGCGCCGGTAGCGGGACTTTGGGTGAGCAGTTCTTC.

The rearrangement joins TRBV27 to TRBJ2-1; D perhaps matches TRBD2 (5 bases). The V end lost 6 bases, the J end lost 6 bases, and 18 bases lay between the germline ends. The CDR3 has 15 amino acids. Per the germline V gene, CDR1 is MNHEY and CDR2 is SMNVEV (reference sequence). CDR3 sequence reads: CASSKDSPNRNEQFF. CDR3 DNA sequence: TGTGCCAGCAGCAAGGACTCGCCTAATCGCAATGAGCAGTTCTTC.

The chain has TRBV19 and TRBJ2-7, with a weak D call TRBD1 (6 bases). V dropped 5 bases and J dropped 3 bases, with 23 bases sitting between them. Germline values: CDR1 LNHDA, CDR2 SQIVND (reference sequence). The length of the CDR3 is 17 residues. This chain's CDR3 is CASSLTPDSPPVYEQYF. The CDR3 DNA reads TGTGCCAGTAGTCTCACCCCGGACAGTCCCCCCGTCTACGAGCAGTACTTC.

This chain joins TRBV2 and TRBJ1-1; 8 bases line up with TRBD1. This CDR3 has 16 amino acids. In germline, CDR1 is SNHLY, CDR2 FYNNEI. V gave up 7 bases and J gave up 0 bases; unmatched junction bases: 10. This CDR3 is CASTPGQGRMNTEAFF. The CDR3 DNA reads TGTGCCAGCACCCCAGGACAGGGACGGATGAACACTGAAGCTTTCTTT.

The chain is built from TRBV4-1 and TRBJ1-5; TRBD1 is a possible D gene (5 bases). The CDR3 length is 16 residues. From germline, CDR1 is MGHRA and CDR2 YSYEKL. V was clipped by 4 bases and J by 0 bases, with 13 bases between them. The CDR3 is CASSPRQTNSNQPQHF. DNA of the CDR3: TGCGCCAGCAGCCCCCGACAGACAAATAGCAATCAGCCCCAGCATTTT.

This clone was detected once. This chain uses TRBV15 with TRBJ1-5; D gene uncertain. With 3 bases removed from V and 6 bases from J, the gap between germline ends came to 9 bases. Germline V lookup: CDR1 LNHNV, CDR2 YYDKDF (reference sequence). The CDR3 contains 13 residues. The CDR3 DNA is TGTGCCACCAGCAGCAAAGGGATTCAGCCCCAGCATTTT. Its protein product is CATSSKGIQPQHF. The full variable domain, its missing parts supplied by reference TRBV15 and TRBJ1-5, is DAMVIQNPRYQVTQFGKPVTLSCSQTLNHNVMYWYQQKSSQAPKLLFHYYDKDFNNEADTPDNFQSRRPNTSFCFLDIRSPGLGDTAMYLCATSSKGIQPQHFGDGTRLSIL.

The J gene is TRBJ2-3, the V gene TRBV4-2, with unresolved D. The CDR3 has 11 residues. Between the trimmed V and J ends, which lost 8 bases and 2 bases, there was a span of 5 bases. Germline CDR1 LGHNA, CDR2 YNFKEQ. CDR3 loop: CASGPTDTQYF. CDR3 nucleotides: TGTGCCAGCGGGCCCACAGATACGCAGTATTTT.

This sequence joins TRBV6-1 and TRBJ2-3; TRBD1 agrees at 9 bases. The trim removed 8 bases at V and 4 bases at J, leaving 7 bases unmatched. The CDR3 contains 14 residues. The germline V gene encodes CDR1 MNHNS and CDR2 SASEGT. The CDR3 DNA reads as TGTGCCAGCCGTGGGACAGGGTTAGCAGATACGCAGTATTTT. It specifies CASRGTGLADTQYF.

This sequence joins TRBV29-1 and TRBJ1-1, with D perhaps TRBD1 (5 bases). Germline assignment: CDR1 SQVTM and CDR2 ANQGSEA. There are 14 residues in the CDR3. The V end lost 6 bases, the J end lost 1 base, and 15 bases lay between the germline ends. DNA of the CDR3: TGCAGCGTGGGGGACGCGGGGCGGAACACTGAAGCTTTCTTT. It translates to CSVGDAGRNTEAFF.